The present T cell receptor beta chain was sequenced within a study of blood T cell repertoires in COVID-19. In the study overall: Material from acute and convalescent COVID-19 was sourced from the United States, Italy and Spain. In each case, the material was cDNA or gDNA derived from T cells, B-cell-depleted T cells, or PBMCs.

CDR1 is SNHLY, CDR2 FYNNEI, per germline. This CDR3 region has 14 residues. V lost 8 bases to trimming and J lost 2 bases, with 16 bases between them. The authors' processing: Reference gene primer amplification gave estimated nucleated cell counts. The assay was immunoSEQ multiplex PCR, and TCRdb's table has in-frame clones only and misses some. Clonal size and the V and J genes are those of that table, whereas D and trimming came from the DNA. The sample carries 75,000 to 100,000 clones, around 87% recorded once. What was sequenced was peripheral blood. The chain is built from TRBV2 and TRBJ2-7, with a possible D match to TRBD2 (5 bases). The receptor comes from a human donor with acute or convalescent COVID-19. The donor label of this sample is uncertain. Here the CDR3 reads CASRRAGGTYEQYF. The CDR3 nucleotides are TGTGCCAGCCGGCGGGCGGGCGGTACCTACGAGCAGTACTTC. The variable domain in full, with the rest retrieved from reference TRBV2 and TRBJ2-7, is EPEVTQTPSHQVTQMGQEVILRCVPISNHLYFYWYRQILGQKVEFLVSFYNNEISEKSEIFDDQFSVERPDGSNFTLKIRSTKLEDSAMYFCASRRAGGTYEQYFGPGTRLTVT.